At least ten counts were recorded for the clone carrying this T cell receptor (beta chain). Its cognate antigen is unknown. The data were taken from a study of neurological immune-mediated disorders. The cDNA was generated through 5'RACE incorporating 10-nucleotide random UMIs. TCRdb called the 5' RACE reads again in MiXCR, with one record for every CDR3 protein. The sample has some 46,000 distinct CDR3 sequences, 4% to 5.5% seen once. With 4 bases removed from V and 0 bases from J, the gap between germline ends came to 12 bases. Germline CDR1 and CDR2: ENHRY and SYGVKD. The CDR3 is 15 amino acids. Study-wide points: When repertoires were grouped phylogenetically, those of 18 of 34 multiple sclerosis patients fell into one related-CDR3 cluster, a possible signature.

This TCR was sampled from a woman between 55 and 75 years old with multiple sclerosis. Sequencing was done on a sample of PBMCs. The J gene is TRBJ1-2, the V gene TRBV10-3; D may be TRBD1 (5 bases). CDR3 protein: CAISVAGPANYGYTF. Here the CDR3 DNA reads TGTGCCATCAGTGTAGCGGGGCCTGCTAACTATGGCTACACCTTC.